Following are 5 T cell receptor beta chains from one sample sequenced in a study of cytomegalovirus exposure and HLA in healthy donors. Using immunoSEQ multiplex PCR, the repertoire was profiled, and TCRdb retains in-frame clones only, with some absent. The table includes approximately 180,000 clones, about 83% detected once. The sequencing sample was made of PBMCs. The receptors stem from a woman aged 25-40 years in good health and CMV-seronegative.

The genes are TRBV6-5 and TRBJ1-2; 11 bases are a match to TRBD1. The length of the CDR3 is 14 residues. The V segment lost 6 bases and the J segment 4 bases; nucleotides outside the gene matches: 4. CDR1 and CDR2 (germline): MNHEY, SVGAGI. The CDR3 here is CASSWDRGVYGYTF. CDR3 in DNA: TGTGCCAGCAGCTGGGACAGGGGGGTCTATGGCTACACCTTC.

In this sample, this clone turned up once. In the same sample, other DNA sequences code for this CDR3. This chain uses TRBV5-4 with TRBJ1-4; 7 bases line up with TRBD1. CDR3 length: 16 amino acids. The germline V gene encodes CDR1 SGHNT and CDR2 YYREEE (reference sequence). After removal of 2 bases from V and 3 bases from J, the junction contained 7 bases not matched to a gene. The CDR3 sequence: CASSFKPGQPNEKLFF. The CDR3 DNA follows: TGTGCCAGCAGCTTCAAACCGGGACAGCCTAATGAAAAACTGTTTTTT.

V gene TRBV5-6 combines with J gene TRBJ1-3, with TRBD1 as a possible D gene (5 bases). The V end was cut by 3 bases, the J end by 4 bases, with 17 bases between. Germline V gene data show CDR1 as SGHDT and CDR2 as YYEEEE. The CDR3 contains 16 residues. DNA of the CDR3: TGTGCCAGCAGCTGGGGCAGGGTCTTATCCGGAAACACCATATATTTT. This encodes CASSWGRVLSGNTIYF.

A few counts support this clone. CDR3 residues: CASSLYPGEWSPLHF. The CDR3 DNA reads as TGTGCCAGCAGCTTGTATCCAGGGGAGTGGTCACCCCTCCACTTT. The chain recombines TRBV5-8 with TRBJ1-6; possibly TRBD1 for D (6 bases). V was cut by 1 base and J by 10 bases, with 15 bases left in between. Germline assignment: CDR1 SGHTS and CDR2 YDEGEE. This CDR3 spans 15 amino acids.

This sequence joins TRBV18 and TRBJ1-1; D gene uncertain. The CDR3 totals 14 residues. Germline V gene data show CDR1 as KGHSH and CDR2 as LQKENI. V was clipped by 2 bases and J by 0 bases, with 7 bases between them. The chain's CDR3 is CASSPTEMNTEAFF. As DNA, the CDR3 is TGTGCCAGCTCACCAACAGAAATGAACACTGAAGCTTTCTTT.